The rows below give T cell receptor beta chains drawn from one sample of a study of post-analysis software for immune sequencing data. TCRdb used MiXCR to reprocess the PCR reads, holding one entry per CDR3 protein. Here the sample spans approximately 350,000 distinct CDR3 sequences, roughly 38% being singletons. The sample taken for sequencing was blood. The receptors derive from a girl between 5 and 17 years old with multiple sclerosis. The conserved cysteine and the conserved F or W are not part of the CDR3 here. A D gene is named only where the DNA matches it firmly.

v_call	d_call	j_call	cdr3_aa
TRBV12-3/TRBV12-4	.	TRBJ1-2	ASSSPGQRGYT
TRBV10-3	.	TRBJ2-1	AISDPPPRDQGEQF
TRBV7-2	.	TRBJ1-2	ASSLGGAPPYGYT
TRBV7-9	.	TRBJ2-7	ASSLTLYEQY
TRBV7-3	TRBD1	TRBJ2-1	ASSLSLTGAYSYNEQF
TRBV3-1	.	TRBJ2-7	ASSQGSAGSYEQY
TRBV2	.	TRBJ1-4	AIQGPYEKLF
TRBV20-1	.	TRBJ2-1	SASPLAASYNEQF
TRBV2	TRBD2	TRBJ2-1	ASRLAGGLAEQF
TRBV20-1	.	TRBJ1-2	SASRPGFLSNGYT
TRBV28	TRBD1	TRBJ1-2	ASSSGRDREGYT
TRBV29-1	.	TRBJ2-7	SVAGTSTYEQY
TRBV2	TRBD1	TRBJ1-2	ASRSRDRVGYT
TRBV5-4	TRBD1	TRBJ2-5	ARNSTGEEETQY
TRBV6-1	TRBD1	TRBJ2-7	ASSEVGQPTYEQY
TRBV6-2/TRBV6-3	.	TRBJ2-7	ASSYERVHSYEQY
TRBV7-2	.	TRBJ1-2	ASSSRWRDTYHGYT
TRBV7-8	TRBD1	TRBJ1-1	ASNRGDTEAF
TRBV20-1	.	TRBJ2-1	SAGTLREQF
TRBV30	TRBD2	TRBJ2-5	ACMLAGAHYEQY
TRBV29-1	.	TRBJ2-7	SVESSYEQY
TRBV5-1	TRBD1	TRBJ1-2	ASSLDGQGNYGYT
TRBV5-6	.	TRBJ1-5	ASSRGGAIQPQH
TRBV4-3	.	TRBJ1-1	ASSPGTQNTEAF
TRBV5-5	TRBD2	TRBJ2-1	ASTPSGGSYNEQF
TRBV30	.	TRBJ1-5	AWSVGTFTPNQPQH
TRBV4-2	.	TRBJ2-7	ASGHPRDSYEQY
TRBV6-2/TRBV6-3	TRBD1	TRBJ2-7	ASSYWDSTYEQY
TRBV12-3/TRBV12-4	TRBD2	TRBJ2-1	ASSLRLAGSSF
TRBV29-1	.	TRBJ2-3	SFEDRGSTDTQY
TRBV5-1	.	TRBJ2-2	ASSLSDTGELF
TRBV6-1	TRBD1	TRBJ1-2	ASSEPYGTAYGYT
TRBV7-2	.	TRBJ2-4	ASSPDGGLAKNIQY
TRBV5-1	TRBD1	TRBJ1-2	ASSLQVTGNYGYT
TRBV7-9	.	TRBJ1-5	ASSLEVDQPQH
TRBV4-3	TRBD2	TRBJ2-5	ASSQLWTSTETQY
TRBV5-1	.	TRBJ2-3	ASSLAENTDTQY
TRBV4-3	TRBD2	TRBJ2-5	ASSPAGGPRETQY
TRBV5-1	.	TRBJ1-1	ASTDEPGLLNTEAF
TRBV12-3/TRBV12-4	TRBD1	.	ASSSGQGGHEQY